These 21 T cell receptor beta chains were all obtained from the same sample, sequenced in a study of T cell repertoires in urothelial bladder cancer. The repertoire was sequenced with immunoSEQ multiplex PCR; TCRdb's copy has only in-frame clones and lacks some. The sample contains roughly 8,800 clones, roughly 60% of which appear only once. Sequencing input: tumor-infiltrating cells from bladder cancer. Source of these receptors: a human donor with urothelial carcinoma.

The chain couples TRBV7-2 to TRBJ1-5, with D maybe TRBD1 (5 bases). CDR3 size: 18 residues. V lost 3 bases to trimming and J lost 3 bases, with 21 bases between them. Germline loops: CDR1 SGHTA, CDR2 FQGNSA. The CDR3 is CASSLGPVGQWANQPQHF. The CDR3 DNA sequence: TGTGCCAGCAGCTTGGGCCCAGTGGGGCAGTGGGCCAATCAGCCCCAGCATTTT.

In its sample, this clone ranks as medium-sized. The chain employs TRBV12-5 and TRBJ2-7; 9 bases align to TRBD1. J was trimmed by 1 base and V by 6 bases; bases with no gene match: 4. This CDR3 comprises 14 residues. The V gene's germline CDR1 is LGHNT and CDR2 FRNRAP. The CDR3 DNA is TGTGCTAGTGGCTCCGGGACAGGGTCCTACGAGCAGTACTTC. It is translated as CASGSGTGSYEQYF. Using reference TRBV12-5 and TRBJ2-7 for the parts outside the CDR3, the full variable domain is DARVTQTPRHKVTEMGQEVTMRCQPILGHNTVFWYRQTMMQGLELLAYFRNRAPLDDSGMPKDRFSAEMPDATLATLKIQPSEPRDSAVYFCASGSGTGSYEQYFGPGTRLTVT.

This chain connects TRBV5-1 to TRBJ1-6; D is unclear. The germline V gene encodes CDR1 SGHRS and CDR2 YFSETQ. The CDR3 has 15 amino acids. Trimming left V 4 bases short and J 10 bases short, with 18 bases between. In nucleotides, the CDR3 is TGCGCCAGCAGCCCGTCCATGTTAACGGGATCACCCCTCCACTTT. This translates into CASSPSMLTGSPLHF.

In nucleotides, the CDR3 is TGTGCCAGCAGCCCCTCGGCCATCCACGAGCAGTACTTC. Translating gives CASSPSAIHEQYF. This chain uses TRBV5-6 with TRBJ2-7; D gene unclear. The CDR3 has 13 amino acids. Deletions cut 4 bases from V and 5 bases from J, with 13 bases between. The V gene's germline CDR1 is SGHDT and CDR2 YYEEEE.

The rearrangement joins TRBV10-3 to TRBJ2-3; TRBD1 aligns across 7 bases. CDR1 is ENHRY and CDR2 is SYGVKD in the germline V gene. The CDR3 consists of 15 residues. V lost 6 bases and J lost 1; bases outside the gene matches: 7. The CDR3 sequence: CAIRQGGAGTDTQYF. CDR3 coding DNA: TGTGCCATCAGACAAGGGGGCGCAGGCACAGATACGCAGTATTTT.

The J gene is TRBJ2-7, the V gene TRBV7-2; 11 nucleotides match TRBD1. This CDR3 spans 14 amino acids. In germline, CDR1 is SGHTA, CDR2 FQGNSA. V lost 6 bases, J lost 3 bases, and 4 bases stayed unmatched. The CDR3 here is CASSHGTGGYEQYF. CDR3 sequence (DNA): TGTGCCAGCAGTCACGGGACAGGGGGCTACGAGCAGTACTTC.

This rearrangement joins TRBV7-8 to TRBJ2-1; D remains ambiguous. The germline CDR1 and CDR2 sequences are SGHVS and FQNEAQ. There are 14 residues in the CDR3. The V and J ends lost 4 bases and 4 bases respectively, with 11 bases between them. CDR3 in DNA: TGTGCCAGCAGCTCTCAGGACCCGTACAATGAGCAGTTCTTC. Translated: CASSSQDPYNEQFF.

This sequence joins TRBV6-5 and TRBJ1-1; D call uncertain. Germline CDR1 MNHEY, CDR2 SVGAGI. This CDR3 has 14 amino acids. Trimming left V 2 bases short and J 1 base short, with 8 bases between. CDR3 residues: CASSYGRRNTEAFF. The CDR3 DNA is TGTGCCAGCAGTTACGGTAGGAGGAACACTGAAGCTTTCTTT.

This chain links TRBV6-5 with TRBJ2-3, with no clear D. The germline V gene has CDR1 MNHEY and CDR2 SVGAGI. Trimming pared 8 bases from V and 3 bases from J, leaving 9 bases between. The CDR3 spans 12 residues. The CDR3 is CASSQRTDTQYF. Here the CDR3 DNA reads TGTGCCAGCTCACAAAGGACAGATACGCAGTATTTT.

The genes are TRBV5-4 and TRBJ2-7, with no clear D. The V and J ends lost 2 bases and 5 bases respectively, with 11 bases between them. This CDR3 comprises 13 residues. CDR1 SGHNT and CDR2 YYREEE come from the germline V gene (reference sequence). Here the CDR3 reads CASSFEGFHEQYF. In nucleotides, the CDR3 is TGTGCCAGCAGCTTTGAAGGGTTCCACGAGCAGTACTTC.

This chain links TRBV21-1 with TRBJ2-7; whether TRBD2, the table's D call, matches the DNA was not checked. TRBV21-1 is tagged as a pseudogene. The CDR3 is made up of 13 amino acids. The CDR3 bases are TGTGCCAGCAGCCTTCCCCCTTCGGGCGAGCAGTACTTC. Its translation: CASSLPPSGEQYF.

The V gene is TRBV19, the J gene TRBJ1-4; TRBD1 might be the D (6 bases). V was cut by 4 bases and J by 2 bases, with 17 bases left in between. Germline V gene data show CDR1 as LNHDA and CDR2 as SQIVND (reference sequence). The CDR3 has 17 residues. The CDR3 bases are TGTGCCAGTAGTAGTACTTCGTTGGGGGCGACTAATGAAAAACTGTTTTTT. This encodes CASSSTSLGATNEKLFF.

This chain connects TRBV5-6 to TRBJ1-1; no definite D call. This CDR3 region has 14 residues. V was trimmed by 0 bases and J by 0 bases, leaving 6 bases between them. The germline gives CDR1 SGHDT, CDR2 YYEEEE. The CDR3 DNA reads TGTGCCAGCAGCTTGGGAGTGATGAACACTGAAGCTTTCTTT. Translating gives CASSLGVMNTEAFF.

This clone was counted between two and nine times. The gene calls are TRBV10-1 and TRBJ1-1, with unresolved D. The germline V gene has CDR1 WNHNN and CDR2 SYGVQD (reference sequence). This CDR3 contains 13 residues. V lost 3 bases to trimming and J lost 2 bases, with 7 bases between them. The CDR3 nucleotides read TGCGCCAGCAGTGAATGGCCCAACACTGAAGCTTTCTTT. Protein sequence: CASSEWPNTEAFF.

V is TRBV5-4 and J is TRBJ2-3, with TRBD2 identical over 7 bases. Germline lookup yields CDR1 SGHNT and CDR2 YYREEE (reference sequence). Trimming at V came to 0 bases and at J to 3 bases, leaving 7 bases not matched to a gene. This CDR3 is built from 16 residues. In nucleotides, the CDR3 is TGTGCCAGCAGCTTGGGGACTAGTATATTGACAGATACGCAGTATTTT. As protein: CASSLGTSILTDTQYF.

This chain joins TRBV5-1 and TRBJ1-5; the match to TRBD1 covers 9 bases. Germline V CDR1 and CDR2: SGHRS, YFSETQ. The ends lost 4 bases at V and 0 bases at J; junction bases unmatched: 5. CDR3 length: 16 amino acids. The CDR3 coding sequence is TGCGCCAGCAGCGTGGGACAGGGCAATAGCAATCAGCCCCAGCATTTT. This encodes CASSVGQGNSNQPQHF.

The chain has TRBV5-1 and TRBJ1-4; a weak D match, TRBD1 (6 bases). The V end was cut by 2 bases, the J end by 7 bases, with 21 bases between. This CDR3 has 17 residues. Germline CDR1 is SGHRS and CDR2 is YFSETQ. The DNA of the CDR3 is TGCGCCAGCAGCTTCGGACGTTCGGGGGGCGGTGGTGAAAAACTGTTTTTT. Translation gives CASSFGRSGGGGEKLFF.

The chain couples TRBV19 to TRBJ2-6; D unresolved. The V gene lost 8 bases and the J gene lost 4 bases, with 9 bases spanning the gap. CDR3 length equals 13 residues. CDR1 LNHDA and CDR2 SQIVND come from the germline V gene (reference sequence). The CDR3 spells CASVVSGANVLTF. CDR3 sequence (DNA): TGTGCCAGTGTAGTATCCGGGGCCAACGTCCTGACTTTC.

The chain links TRBV28 to TRBJ2-7, with unresolved D. Germline loops: CDR1 MDHEN, CDR2 SYDVKM. This CDR3 has 10 residues. V was cut by 7 bases and J by 1 base, with 2 bases left in between. The DNA of the CDR3 is TGTGCCAGCAAATCCTACGAGCAGTACTTC. This codes for CASKSYEQYF.

For the CDR3, the DNA is TGCGCCAGCAGTCAAACTTCGGGACAGACAGATACGCAGTATTTT. This encodes CASSQTSGQTDTQYF. This chain connects TRBV23-1 to TRBJ2-3; 7 bases are a match to TRBD1. TRBV23-1 is reported as an ORF; its role is uncertain. This CDR3 has 15 residues. V dropped 2 bases and J dropped 3; count of bases not matched to a gene: 5.

The genes are TRBV5-6 and TRBJ1-2; 9 nucleotides agree with TRBD1. V lost 4 bases to trimming and J lost 4 bases; unmatched junction nucleotides: 8. Germline CDR1 reads SGHDT; CDR2 reads YYEEEE. The CDR3 sequence is 15 residues long. For the CDR3, the DNA is TGTGCCAGCAGCATGAGACAGGGGGTATTCTATGGCTACACCTTC. It encodes CASSMRQGVFYGYTF.